Following are 28 T cell receptor beta chains from one sample sequenced in a study of T cell repertoires in cytomegalovirus infection (dated by TCRdb to between 2017 and 2020). The intended sense of this specimen's treatment or condition label: in vitro stimulation with specific CMV peptide epitopes to enrich CMV-specific T cells. No antigen has been assigned to these receptors. The reads were generated on an Illumina HiSeq 1500. TCRdb ran its own pipeline on the public reads, namely fastp trimming at Q25 and MiXCR clone calling, and kept in-frame beta chains. Each CDR3 protein gets just one entry, which takes the most common genes and DNA from the rows behind it. Recorded for this sample are approximately 590,000 distinct CDR3 sequences; around 40% of them occurred a single time. In total, the top ten clones hold around 48% of the sample. The sequences come from cultured PBMCs, collected from culture after CMV antigen stimulation. All receptors come from a human donor in good health (CMV status not recorded). Some clones in this sample may be carry-over from other donors' samples.

This chain connects TRBV11-2 to TRBJ2-3, with TRBD2 identical over 10 bases. Germline-derived CDR1 and CDR2 are SGHAT and FQNNGV. The CDR3 spans 15 residues. Trimming removed 6 bases from V and 2 bases from J; junction bases left unmatched: 5. CDR3 sequence (DNA): TGTGCCAGCAGTCAGGGGACTAGCGCCACAGATACGCAGTATTTT. This codes for CASSQGTSATDTQYF.

This clonotype was found a few times. This chain uses TRBV7-2 with TRBJ2-2; TRBD2 aligns across 12 bases. The CDR3 consists of 21 residues. Germline CDR1 is SGHTA and CDR2 is FQGNSA. V dropped 2 bases and J dropped 1; count of bases not matched to a gene: 14. This chain's CDR3 is CASSLRLTRLAGALNTGELFF. The CDR3 DNA reads as TGTGCCAGCAGCTTACGTTTGACGAGACTAGCGGGGGCTCTGAACACCGGGGAGCTGTTTTTT.

This chain uses TRBV12-3 or TRBV12-4 with TRBJ2-2; tentatively, D is TRBD2 (5 bases). V gave up 6 bases and J gave up 6 bases, with 17 bases separating them. The CDR3 totals 15 residues. CDR3: CASSPAGEWAGELFF. CDR3 coding DNA: TGTGCCAGCAGCCCTGCCGGGGAGTGGGCCGGGGAGCTGTTTTTT.

This chain connects TRBV28 to TRBJ2-5, with 10 bases fitting TRBD1. This CDR3 region has 17 residues. The V gene end was trimmed by 4 bases and the J gene end by 9 bases; junction bases not matched to a gene: 17. Germline CDR1 reads MDHEN; CDR2 reads SYDVKM. In nucleotides, the CDR3 is TGTGCCAGCAGTTCGCCTACACCGGGACAGGGGCTTGGGGCCCAGTACTTC. Its protein is CASSSPTPGQGLGAQYF.

The rearrangement joins TRBV15 to TRBJ2-3; the match to TRBD1 covers 7 bases. The CDR3 is 16 residues long. Germline CDR1 LNHNV, CDR2 YYDKDF (reference sequence). The V gene end was trimmed by 5 bases and the J gene end by 2 bases; junction bases not matched to a gene: 10. The CDR3 protein is CATSAQGQPSTDTQYF. The CDR3 coding sequence is TGTGCCACCAGCGCCCAGGGACAGCCCTCCACAGATACGCAGTATTTT.

In its sample, this clonotype was seen a few times. The CDR3 loop reads CASSSPSGAGDSDEQFF. Here the CDR3 DNA reads TGTGCCAGCAGCTCCCCAAGTGGAGCGGGAGATTCGGATGAGCAGTTCTTC. V and J are TRBV7-8 and TRBJ2-1; 8 bases agree with TRBD2. CDR3 length: 17 residues. The junction had 16 bases not matched to a gene; V was cut back by 4 bases and J by 8 bases. Germline values: CDR1 SGHVS, CDR2 FQNEAQ.

This clonotype was recorded many times. The chain links TRBV7-2 to TRBJ1-2, with TRBD1 identical over 7 bases. The CDR3 has 14 amino acids. V shed 5 bases, J shed 3 bases, and the junction held 6 bases outside the gene matches. CDR1 is SGHTA and CDR2 is FQGNSA in the germline V gene. The CDR3 reads CASSPYDRDYGYTF. The CDR3 nucleotides read TGTGCCAGCAGCCCCTACGACAGGGACTATGGCTACACCTTC.

This clonotype was seen only a few times. The gene calls are TRBV19 and TRBJ1-5; no definite D call. This CDR3 region has 16 residues. Germline assignment: CDR1 LNHDA and CDR2 SQIVND (reference sequence). Deletions cut 1 base from V and 5 bases from J, with 15 bases between. CDR3 region: CASSIAWPGGYQPQHF. In nucleotides, the CDR3 is TGTGCCAGTAGTATAGCGTGGCCCGGTGGCTATCAGCCCCAGCATTTT. Together with reference TRBV19 and TRBJ1-5, the CDR3 gives the full variable domain: DGGITQSPKYLFRKEGQNVTLSCEQNLNHDAMYWYRQDPGQGLRLIYYSQIVNDFQKGDIAEGYSVSREKKESFPLTVTSAQKNPTAFYLCASSIAWPGGYQPQHFGDGTRLSIL.

V and J are TRBV7-9 and TRBJ1-1; D perhaps matches TRBD1 (6 bases). Trimming cost V 5 bases and J 7 bases, with 17 bases left between them. The CDR3 loop spans 14 amino acids. The germline gives CDR1 SEHNR, CDR2 FQNEAQ (reference sequence). The CDR3, as DNA: TGTGCCAGCAGCCCCGGGGGGCTACAACTTGAAGCTTTCTTT. It yields the protein CASSPGGLQLEAFF.

The V and J genes are TRBV12-3 or TRBV12-4 and TRBJ2-4; D might be TRBD2 (5 bases). CDR3 length: 14 amino acids. Between the trimmed V and J ends, which lost 7 bases and 6 bases, there was a span of 16 bases. The CDR3 bases are TGTGCCAGCAACCTGGACGGGGTGGGAAACATTCAGTACTTC. It is translated as CASNLDGVGNIQYF.

The chain couples TRBV12-3 or TRBV12-4 to TRBJ2-7, with 9 positions matching TRBD1. CDR3 length: 15 amino acids. Trimming at V came to 4 bases and at J to 5 bases, leaving 9 bases not matched to a gene. The CDR3 DNA is TGTGCCAGCAGTTGGTCCTCACAGGGGGCTAACGAGCAGTACTTC. Residues: CASSWSSQGANEQYF.

The gene calls are TRBV7-4 and TRBJ1-1, with D possibly matching TRBD1 (5 bases). V was clipped by 2 bases and J by 3 bases, with 13 bases between them. This CDR3 is built from 15 residues. Germline V gene sequence: CDR1 SGHVT, CDR2 SQSDAQ. The CDR3 DNA is TGTGCCAGCAGCTTACTGCCACCGGGGGACACTGAAGCTTTCTTT. It encodes CASSLLPPGDTEAFF.

This clonotype was found many times. The chain is built from TRBV7-6 and TRBJ2-5, with 13 nucleotides matching TRBD2. V was clipped by 4 bases and J by 1 base; unmatched bases: 6. The germline gives CDR1 SGHVS, CDR2 FNYEAQ. This CDR3 has 17 residues. For the CDR3, the DNA is TGTGCCAGCAGCTCTGGGACTAGCGGGGCCCTCCAAGAGACCCAGTACTTC. Protein sequence: CASSSGTSGALQETQYF.

The chain links TRBV7-2 to TRBJ1-5; D possibly corresponds to TRBD1 (6 bases). CDR3 length: 15 residues. Germline-derived CDR1 and CDR2 are SGHTA and FQGNSA. Between the trimmed V and J ends, which lost 5 bases and 0 bases, there was a span of 11 bases. In DNA form, the CDR3 reads TGTGCCAGCAGCGCCCGACAGGATAGCAATCAGCCCCAGCATTTT. Translation gives CASSARQDSNQPQHF.

The V and J genes are TRBV7-9 and TRBJ1-3, with no clear D. Germline values: CDR1 SEHNR, CDR2 FQNEAQ (reference sequence). The CDR3 spans 13 residues. Trimming left V 4 bases short and J 4 bases short, with 8 bases between. DNA of the CDR3: TGTGCCAGCAGCTACCTAATAGGAAACACCATATATTTT. It yields the protein CASSYLIGNTIYF.

J is TRBJ2-1 and V is TRBV20-1, with 8 bases matching TRBD1. CDR3 length: 14 amino acids. V lost 0 bases and J lost 8; bases outside the gene matches: 6. CDR1 DFQATT and CDR2 SNEGSKA come from the germline V gene (reference sequence). The CDR3 loop reads CSARDAAGGYEQFF. For the CDR3, the DNA is TGCAGTGCTAGAGATGCGGCAGGGGGCTATGAGCAGTTCTTC.

The genes are TRBV11-3 and TRBJ2-1; D is uncertain. The CDR3 contains 23 residues. Trimming removed 0 bases at V and 4 bases at J, with 34 bases between. Germline CDR1 and CDR2: SGHNT and YENEEA. CDR3 nucleotide sequence: TGTGCCAGCAGCTTAGATCCCCCCATGTTAGTTAATTGGGCAGTGGCTGGATACAATGAGCAGTTCTTC. Its translation: CASSLDPPMLVNWAVAGYNEQFF.

The chain combines TRBV11-2 with TRBJ1-2; 8 positions match TRBD1. This CDR3 comprises 16 residues. Germline V gives CDR1 SGHAT, CDR2 FQNNGV. The trim removed 6 bases at V and 7 bases at J, leaving 16 bases unmatched. CDR3 amino acids: CASRAGTGSGWGGYTF. CDR3 DNA sequence: TGTGCCAGCAGGGCCGGGACAGGCTCGGGGTGGGGTGGCTACACCTTC.

The count of this clonotype is one. The chain combines TRBV9 with TRBJ2-5; tentatively, D is TRBD2 (6 bases). Germline V gene lookup returns CDR1 SGDLS and CDR2 YYNGEE. The CDR3 extends over 14 amino acids. The V gene lost 6 bases and the J gene lost 3 bases, with 15 bases spanning the gap. CDR3 residues: CASTSPGAEETQYF. DNA for the CDR3: TGTGCCAGCACCTCCCCGGGAGCCGAAGAGACCCAGTACTTC.

This clonotype was picked up a small number of times. Just one base apart from a much larger clone, this may be a read error. The chain couples TRBV7-9 to TRBJ2-3; unclear D gene. V lost 1 base and J lost 2, with 4 bases in between. From germline, CDR1 is SEHNR and CDR2 FQNEAQ (reference sequence). The CDR3 consists of 13 residues. The CDR3 DNA follows: TGTGCCAGCAGCTTAGACGCCACAGATACGCAGTATTTT. Translated, it gives CASSLDATDTQYF.

The rearrangement links TRBV6-2 or TRBV6-3 to TRBJ1-2; weak D call: TRBD1 (5 bases). V dropped 4 bases and J dropped 4 bases, with 16 bases sitting between them. Looked up from germline, CDR1 is MNHEY and CDR2 is SVGEGT. The CDR3 contains 15 residues. The CDR3 DNA is TGTGCCAGCAGTTTACGCAAGGGGACGATCTATGGCTACACCTTC. Its translation is CASSLRKGTIYGYTF.

The chain couples TRBV12-3 or TRBV12-4 to TRBJ2-1, with 10 nucleotides matching TRBD2. The CDR3 loop spans 15 amino acids. V lost 6 bases, J lost 8 bases, and 10 bases stayed unmatched. The CDR3 DNA is TGTGCCAGCAGCCTCTCTGAGCGGGAGGGCGATGAGCAGTTCTTC. Its translation: CASSLSEREGDEQFF.

The chain combines TRBV29-1 with TRBJ2-3; possibly TRBD1 or TRBD2 for D (5 bases each). Germline lookup yields CDR1 SQVTM and CDR2 ANQGSEA. V lost 0 bases, J lost 1 base, and 8 bases lay in between. The CDR3 loop spans 14 amino acids. CDR3 loop: CSVEDSGRTDTQYF. The CDR3 DNA sequence: TGCAGCGTTGAAGACTCGGGACGCACAGATACGCAGTATTTT.

The chain couples TRBV7-8 to TRBJ2-3, with D possibly TRBD2 on 6 matching bases. Germline-derived CDR1 and CDR2 are SGHVS and FQNEAQ. The CDR3 consists of 14 residues. The germline V and J ends were trimmed by 6 bases and 4 bases, with 14 bases remaining between them. CDR3: CASRVLAAPDTQYF. CDR3 nucleotides: TGTGCCAGCAGAGTTTTAGCGGCCCCAGATACGCAGTATTTT. Based on the CDR3 plus reference TRBV7-8 and TRBJ2-3, the full variable domain is GAGVSQSPRYKVAKRGQDVALRCDPISGHVSLFWYQQALGQGPEFLTYFQNEAQLDKSGLPSDRFFAERPEGSVSTLKIQRTQQEDSAVYLCASRVLAAPDTQYFGPGTRLTVL.

The V and J genes are TRBV7-2 and TRBJ1-2; D may be TRBD1 (5 bases). The germline V gene encodes CDR1 SGHTA and CDR2 FQGNSA. The V end lost 1 base, the J end lost 5 bases, and 11 bases lay between the germline ends. This CDR3 has 14 residues. CDR3 sequence reads: CASSLVRQGYGYTF. The DNA of the CDR3 is TGTGCCAGCAGCTTAGTACGTCAGGGTTATGGCTACACCTTC. Full variable domain (outside the CDR3, taken from reference TRBV7-2 and TRBJ1-2): GAGVSQSPSNKVTEKGKDVELRCDPISGHTALYWYRQSLGQGLEFLIYFQGNSAPDKSGLPSDRFSAERTGGSVSTLTIQRTQQEDSAVYLCASSLVRQGYGYTFGSGTRLTVV.

In this sample, this clonotype turned up a few times. The chain employs TRBV12-3 or TRBV12-4 and TRBJ2-1, with 8 bases matching TRBD2. With 4 bases clipped from V and 0 bases from J, the junction kept 26 bases outside the gene matches. This CDR3 is 23 amino acids long. This CDR3 reads CASSWRGDPGGEHVGSSYNEQFF. CDR3 bases: TGTGCCAGCAGTTGGCGGGGGGACCCGGGGGGCGAGCATGTGGGAAGCTCCTACAATGAGCAGTTCTTC.

The V and J genes are TRBV20-1 and TRBJ1-6; TRBD1 matches at 7 bases. J lost 10 bases, V lost 5 bases, and 14 bases had no gene match. CDR3 size: 15 residues. Germline V gives CDR1 DFQATT, CDR2 SNEGSKA (reference sequence). CDR3: CSAGFGRGLGSPLHF. For the CDR3, the DNA is TGCAGTGCTGGTTTTGGCAGGGGGTTAGGGTCACCCCTCCACTTT.

About this clonotype itself: The junction differs from germline at one of its ends, possibly a read error. This chain uses TRBV7-2 with TRBJ2-1, with TRBD2 matching 9 bases. Germline V gene lookup returns CDR1 SGHTA and CDR2 FQGNSA. CDR3 size: 17 residues. The CDR3 DNA is TGTGCCAGCAGCCGTGGGGGCGGGGGGGCCTCCAACAATGAGCAGTTCTTC. It yields the protein CASSRGGGGASNNEQFF. The whole variable domain, remainder taken from reference TRBV7-2 and TRBJ2-1, is GAGVSQSPSNKVTEKGKDVELRCDPISGHTALYWYRQSLGQGLEFLIYFQGNSAPDKSGLPSDRFSAERTGGSVSTLTIQRTQQEDSAVYLCASSRGGGGASNNEQFFGPGTRLTVL.